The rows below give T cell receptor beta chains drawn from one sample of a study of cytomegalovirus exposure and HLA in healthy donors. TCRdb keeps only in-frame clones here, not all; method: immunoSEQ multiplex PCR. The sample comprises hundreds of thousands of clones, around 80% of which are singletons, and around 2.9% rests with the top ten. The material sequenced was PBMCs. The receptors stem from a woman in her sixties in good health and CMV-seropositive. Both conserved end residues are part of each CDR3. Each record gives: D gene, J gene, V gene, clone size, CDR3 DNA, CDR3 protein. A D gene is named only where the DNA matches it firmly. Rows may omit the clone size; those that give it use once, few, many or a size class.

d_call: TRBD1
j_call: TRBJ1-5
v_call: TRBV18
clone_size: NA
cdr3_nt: TGTGCCAGCTCACCAAGACAGGGGGAAAATCAGCCCCAGCATTTT
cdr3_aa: CASSPRQGENQPQHF

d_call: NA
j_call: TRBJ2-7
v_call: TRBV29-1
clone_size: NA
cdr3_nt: TGCAGCGCGAGAGAGACAGGTTACGGCTACGAGCAGTACTTC
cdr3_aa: CSARETGYGYEQYF

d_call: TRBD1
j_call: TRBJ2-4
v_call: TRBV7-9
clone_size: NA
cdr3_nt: TGTGCCAGCAGCCGGGGACAGGGGATAACCATTCAGTACTTC
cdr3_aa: CASSRGQGITIQYF

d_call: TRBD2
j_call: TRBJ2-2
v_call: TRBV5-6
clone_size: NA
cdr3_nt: TGTGCCAGCAGCTTGTCGCGGGGGGGTTACACCGGGGAGCTGTTTTTT
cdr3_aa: CASSLSRGGYTGELFF

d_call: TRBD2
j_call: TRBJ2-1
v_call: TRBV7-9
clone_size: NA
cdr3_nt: TGTGCCAGCAGCTTATCTAGCGGGAGTGACAATGAGCAGTTCTTC
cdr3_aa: CASSLSSGSDNEQFF

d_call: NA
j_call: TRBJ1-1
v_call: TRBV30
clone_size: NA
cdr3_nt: TGTGCCTGGAGTGTAGGGGGGGGTTGGGGCACTGAAGCTTTCTTT
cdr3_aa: CAWSVGGGWGTEAFF

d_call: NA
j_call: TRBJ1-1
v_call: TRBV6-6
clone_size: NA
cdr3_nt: TGTGCCAGCAGTGACGGGGGTATGAACACTGAAGCTCTCTTT
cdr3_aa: CASSDGGMNTEALF

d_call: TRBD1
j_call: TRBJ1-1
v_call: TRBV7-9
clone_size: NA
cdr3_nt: TGTGCCAGCAGCTTAGGACAGGGTCTCTCTGAAGCTTTCTTT
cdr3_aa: CASSLGQGLSEAFF

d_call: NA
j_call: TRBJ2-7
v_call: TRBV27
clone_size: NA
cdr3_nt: TGTGCCAGCAGTTATCAGAGGGGGGAGCAGTACTTC
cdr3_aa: CASSYQRGEQYF

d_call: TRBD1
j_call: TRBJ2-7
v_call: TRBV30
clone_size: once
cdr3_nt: TGTGCCTGGAGTGCCGGGACAGTGAGTATGGGCGAGCAGTACTTC
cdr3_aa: CAWSAGTVSMGEQYF

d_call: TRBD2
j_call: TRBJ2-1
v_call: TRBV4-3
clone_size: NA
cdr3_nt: TGCGCCAGCAGCCAAGGGGTTTGGGGGAGGGGAACCTACAATGAGCAGTTCTTC
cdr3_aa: CASSQGVWGRGTYNEQFF

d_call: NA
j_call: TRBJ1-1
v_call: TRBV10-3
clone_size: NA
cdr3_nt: TGTGCCATCAGTGAGCCCCAACAGGGTGAAGCTTTCTTT
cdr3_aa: CAISEPQQGEAFF

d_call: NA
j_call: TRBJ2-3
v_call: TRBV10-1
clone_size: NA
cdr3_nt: TGCGCCAGCAGTGAGACAGGGCCAGATACGCAGTATTTT
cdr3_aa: CASSETGPDTQYF

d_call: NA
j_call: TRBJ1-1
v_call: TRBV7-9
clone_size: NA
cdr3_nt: TGTGCCAGCACCAGAGGGAGGGGCTTGAACACTGAAGCTTTCTTT
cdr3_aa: CASTRGRGLNTEAFF

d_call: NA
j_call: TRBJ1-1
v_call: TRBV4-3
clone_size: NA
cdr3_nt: TGCGCCAGCAGCCAAGATAGCGGGGAGAACACTGAAGCTTTCTTT
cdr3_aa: CASSQDSGENTEAFF

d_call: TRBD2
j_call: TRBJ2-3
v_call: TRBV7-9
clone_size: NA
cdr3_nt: TGTGCCAGCAGCTCGACTAGCGGGGGCTACACAGATACGCAGTATTTT
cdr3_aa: CASSSTSGGYTDTQYF

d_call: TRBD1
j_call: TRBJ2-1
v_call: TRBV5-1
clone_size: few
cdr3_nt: TGCGCCACCGGGGGACAGGGGTTTAATGAGCAGTTCTTC
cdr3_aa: CATGGQGFNEQFF

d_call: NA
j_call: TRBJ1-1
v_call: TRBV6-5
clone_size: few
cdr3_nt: TGTGCCACCGCGTCCGGGTACACTGAAGCTTTCTTT
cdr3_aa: CATASGYTEAFF

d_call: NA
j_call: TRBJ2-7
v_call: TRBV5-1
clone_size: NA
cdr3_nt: TGCGCCAGCAGCTTAACAGGGTCCTACGAGCAGTACTTC
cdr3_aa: CASSLTGSYEQYF

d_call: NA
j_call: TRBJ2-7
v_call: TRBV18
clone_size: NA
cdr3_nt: TGTGCCAGCTCACCTGGGCGGGGAGGTCTCAGCGAGCAGTACTTC
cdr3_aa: CASSPGRGGLSEQYF

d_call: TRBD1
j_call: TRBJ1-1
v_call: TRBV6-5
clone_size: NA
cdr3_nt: TGTGCCAGCAGTGGACAGGGGGCTGCAGCTTTCTTT
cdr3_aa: CASSGQGAAAFF

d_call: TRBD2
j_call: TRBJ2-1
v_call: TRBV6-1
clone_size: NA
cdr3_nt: TGTGCCAGCAGTGAAGCTCATGTAGGGACTATAGGATACAATGAGCAGTTCTTC
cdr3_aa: CASSEAHVGTIGYNEQFF